This entry lists 2 T cell receptor beta chains sequenced from one sample in a study of OX40 agonist ivuxolimab in advanced cancers. This table comes from immunoSEQ multiplex PCR, and its TCRdb copy is limited to in-frame clones, with some not included. This sample has some 52,000 clones; roughly 94% occur once, and the top ten carry 9.5% to 15%. This specimen was CD4+ or CD8+ T cells sorted from blood, taken in a trial of the OX40 agonist ivuxolimab. These receptors were obtained from an adult with an advanced solid tumor such as melanoma, head and neck, liver or kidney cancer.

This clone was picked up one time. The V call is TRBV28, the J call TRBJ2-5; TRBD2 is a possible D gene (5 bases). The CDR3 consists of 14 residues. The V gene lost 3 bases and the J gene lost 0 bases, with 8 bases spanning the gap. In germline, CDR1 is MDHEN, CDR2 SYDVKM. Here the CDR3 DNA reads TGTGCCAGCAGTTTCTGGCGGGACCAAGAGACCCAGTACTTC. This encodes CASSFWRDQETQYF. Supplemented by reference TRBV28 and TRBJ2-5, the full variable domain reads DVKVTQSSRYLVKRTGEKVFLECVQDMDHENMFWYRQDPGLGLRLIYFSYDVKMKEKGDIPEGYSVSREKKERFSLILESASTNQTSMYLCASSFWRDQETQYFGPGTRLLVL.

The chain carries TRBV5-1 and TRBJ2-1; 11 nucleotides agree with TRBD2. The V gene end was trimmed by 2 bases and the J gene end by 6 bases; junction bases not matched to a gene: 10. The CDR3 is made up of 17 amino acids. Looked up from germline, CDR1 is SGHRS and CDR2 is YFSETQ. CDR3 loop: CASSFPTSGEIGNEQFF. For the CDR3, the DNA is TGCGCCAGCAGCTTCCCGACTAGCGGGGAAATTGGCAATGAGCAGTTCTTC.